The 10 T cell receptor beta chains below were found in one sample sequenced in a study of cytotoxic CD8 clonotypes in ibrutinib-treated CLL. The method was immunoSEQ multiplex PCR; TCRdb's version includes in-frame clones alone and lacks a portion of them. Of some 170,000 clones listed, 70% to 90% were seen once; the top ten hold 3% to 3.5%. Specimen: PBMCs, collected at disease progression, from a patient treated with ibrutinib. The receptor set was obtained from a human donor with chronic lymphocytic leukemia.

V usage is TRBV27 and J usage is TRBJ2-6; D unresolved. CDR1 is MNHEY and CDR2 is SMNVEV in the germline V gene (reference sequence). The length of the CDR3 is 15 residues. The V end was cut by 8 bases, the J end by 0 bases, with 11 bases between. CDR3 sequence: CASRPPSSGANVLTF. For the CDR3, the DNA is TGTGCCAGCCGGCCTCCCAGCTCTGGGGCCAACGTCCTGACTTTC.

The rearrangement links TRBV6-6 to TRBJ2-1, with a possible D match to TRBD1 (6 bases). Germline assignment: CDR1 MNHNY and CDR2 SVGAGI (reference sequence). The length of the CDR3 is 15 residues. Trimming stripped 0 bases from V and 6 bases from J, with 12 bases between. DNA of the CDR3: TGTGCCAGCAGTTACTCGGACAGTAATCCCAATGAGCAGTTCTTC. This gives the protein CASSYSDSNPNEQFF.

The chain has TRBV23-1 and TRBJ2-1; possibly TRBD1 for D (6 bases). TRBV23-1 falls under the ORF class, with uncertain function. Between the trimmed V and J ends, which lost 2 bases and 6 bases, there was a span of 20 bases. The CDR3 length is 17 residues. CDR3 protein: CASSQSTVLKGGNEQFF. The CDR3, as DNA: TGCGCCAGCAGTCAAAGTACCGTTCTCAAAGGGGGCAATGAGCAGTTCTTC.

This clone showed up just once. The chain links TRBV18 to TRBJ2-3, with 9 bases aligning to TRBD1. Trimming at V came to 5 bases and at J to 0 bases, leaving 9 bases not matched to a gene. Germline assignment: CDR1 KGHSH and CDR2 LQKENI. CDR3 length: 17 residues. CDR3: CASSITPTGGSTDTQYF. CDR3 coding DNA: TGTGCCAGCTCAATCACTCCGACAGGGGGGAGCACAGATACGCAGTATTTT.

The chain joins TRBV7-9 to TRBJ2-3; no definite D call. The V end lost 0 bases, the J end lost 5 bases, and 9 bases lay between the germline ends. This CDR3 is built from 14 residues. Germline CDR1 is SEHNR and CDR2 is FQNEAQ (reference sequence). The CDR3 DNA reads as TGTGCCAGCAGCTTAGCTTCGAGACGAGATACGCAGTATTTT. Amino acid sequence: CASSLASRRDTQYF.

This rearrangement joins TRBV7-9 to TRBJ2-7; D is ambiguous. V lost 1 base and J 1 base, leaving 8 bases between the germline ends. Germline V lookup: CDR1 SEHNR, CDR2 FQNEAQ (reference sequence). This CDR3 spans 14 amino acids. The CDR3 reads CASSLEARSYEQYF. The CDR3 nucleotides are TGTGCCAGCAGCTTAGAGGCCAGGTCCTACGAGCAGTACTTC.

The rearrangement joins TRBV11-2 to TRBJ1-2, with D perhaps TRBD1 (5 bases). The V gene lost 4 bases and the J gene lost 8 bases, with 17 bases spanning the gap. Germline CDR1 reads SGHAT; CDR2 reads FQNNGV. The CDR3 length is 14 residues. CDR3 in DNA: TGTGCCAGCAGCTCTTTTCTACAGGCTTACGGCTACACCTTC. Its protein is CASSSFLQAYGYTF.

This clone showed up many times. This chain joins TRBV27 and TRBJ1-2, with no clear D. V lost 8 bases to trimming and J lost 0 bases, with 16 bases between them. CDR3 length equals 15 residues. Germline loops: CDR1 MNHEY, CDR2 SMNVEV (reference sequence). This chain's CDR3 is CASLPAVTANYGYTF. The CDR3, as DNA: TGTGCCAGCCTCCCGGCGGTTACGGCTAACTATGGCTACACCTTC.

J is TRBJ2-1 and V is TRBV5-4; 9 bases match TRBD2. The junction had 5 bases not matched to a gene; V was cut back by 4 bases and J by 9 bases. Germline values: CDR1 SGHNT, CDR2 YYREEE (reference sequence). The CDR3 covers 13 residues. This CDR3 is CASSIGTSPEQFF. The CDR3 coding sequence is TGTGCCAGCAGCATTGGGACTAGCCCTGAGCAGTTCTTC.

This rearrangement joins TRBV27 to TRBJ2-7; TRBD2 aligns across 12 bases. V gave up 5 bases and J gave up 2 bases; unmatched junction bases: 7. Germline V gene lookup returns CDR1 MNHEY and CDR2 SMNVEV (reference sequence). This CDR3 has 16 residues. Written as DNA, the CDR3 is TGTGCCAGCAGTGTCCTACTAGCGGGAGGTCCCTACGAGCAGTACTTC. Amino acid sequence: CASSVLLAGGPYEQYF.